This TCR beta chain was documented in a study of blood T cell repertoires in COVID-19. Sequenced by immunoSEQ multiplex PCR; TCRdb stores in-frame clones only, minus some. The sample yields 390,000 or so clones, 75% to 90% seen once. From germline, CDR1 is ENHRY and CDR2 SYGVKD. Deletions cut 4 bases from V and 2 bases from J, with 11 bases between. The CDR3 spans 14 residues. Participants spanned ages about 18 to 95 years and resided in 24 US areas. The table lists this clone with a few counts. This rearrangement joins TRBV10-3 to TRBJ1-2; a weak D match, TRBD1 (6 bases). Specimen: PBMCs or T cells enriched from blood (not recorded which). The TCR was taken from a man between 18 and 35 years old who had recovered from COVID-19. CDR3 nucleotide sequence: TGTGCCATCAGTGCAATAACAGGGAACTATGGCTACACCTTC. As protein: CAISAITGNYGYTF.